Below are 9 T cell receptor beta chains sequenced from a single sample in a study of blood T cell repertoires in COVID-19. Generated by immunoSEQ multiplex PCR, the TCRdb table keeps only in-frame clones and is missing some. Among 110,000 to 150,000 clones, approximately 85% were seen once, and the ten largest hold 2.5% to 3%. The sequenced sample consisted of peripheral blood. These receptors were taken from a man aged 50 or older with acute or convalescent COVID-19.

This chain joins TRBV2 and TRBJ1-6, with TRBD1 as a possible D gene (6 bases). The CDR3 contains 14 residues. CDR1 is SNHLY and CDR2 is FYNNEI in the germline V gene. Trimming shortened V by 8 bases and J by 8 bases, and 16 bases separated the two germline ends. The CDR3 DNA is TGTGCCAGCGGAGCGCAGGGGAATCATTCACCCCTCCACTTT. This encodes CASGAQGNHSPLHF.

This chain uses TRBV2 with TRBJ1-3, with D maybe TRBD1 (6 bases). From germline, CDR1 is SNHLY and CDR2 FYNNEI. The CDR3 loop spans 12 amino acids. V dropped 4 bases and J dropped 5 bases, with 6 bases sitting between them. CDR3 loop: CASSGDRNTIYF. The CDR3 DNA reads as TGTGCCAGCAGTGGGGACAGAAACACCATATATTTT.

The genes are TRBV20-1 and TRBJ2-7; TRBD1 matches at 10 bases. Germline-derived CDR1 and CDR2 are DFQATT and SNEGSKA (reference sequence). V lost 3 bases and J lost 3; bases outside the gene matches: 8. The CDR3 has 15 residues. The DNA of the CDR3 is TGCAGTGCTAGTCCCGCCGGGACAGGGGTCTACGAGCAGTACTTC. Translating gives CSASPAGTGVYEQYF.

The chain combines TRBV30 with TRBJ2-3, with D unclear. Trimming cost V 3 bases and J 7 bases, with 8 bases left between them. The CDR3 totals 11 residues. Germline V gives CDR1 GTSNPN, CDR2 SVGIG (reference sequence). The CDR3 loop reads CAWSERYTQYF. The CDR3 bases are TGTGCCTGGAGCGAGAGGTATACGCAGTATTTT.

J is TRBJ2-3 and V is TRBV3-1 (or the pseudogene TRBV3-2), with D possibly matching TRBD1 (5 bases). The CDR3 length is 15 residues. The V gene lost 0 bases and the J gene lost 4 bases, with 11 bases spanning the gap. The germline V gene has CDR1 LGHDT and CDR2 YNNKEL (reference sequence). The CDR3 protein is CASSQDVGASDTQYF. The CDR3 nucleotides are TGTGCCAGCAGCCAAGATGTAGGGGCGTCAGATACGCAGTATTTT.

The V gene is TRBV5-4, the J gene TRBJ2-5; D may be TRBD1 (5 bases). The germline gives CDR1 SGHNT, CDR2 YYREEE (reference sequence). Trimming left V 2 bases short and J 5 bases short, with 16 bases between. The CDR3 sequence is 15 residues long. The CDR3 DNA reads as TGTGCCAGCAGCTTTGGGGCCCGGCAGTTGGAGACCCAGTACTTC. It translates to CASSFGARQLETQYF.

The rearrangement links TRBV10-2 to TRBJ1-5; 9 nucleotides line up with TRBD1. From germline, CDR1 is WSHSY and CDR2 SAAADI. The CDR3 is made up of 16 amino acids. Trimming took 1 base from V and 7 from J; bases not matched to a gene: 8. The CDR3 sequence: CASSELTDRGYQPQHF. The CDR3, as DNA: TGCGCCAGCAGTGAGTTAACGGACAGGGGATACCAGCCCCAGCATTTT.

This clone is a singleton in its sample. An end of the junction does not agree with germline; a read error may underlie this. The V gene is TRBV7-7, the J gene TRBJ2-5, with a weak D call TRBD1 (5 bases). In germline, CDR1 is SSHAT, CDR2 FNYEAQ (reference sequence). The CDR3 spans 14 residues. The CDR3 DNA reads TGTGCTAGCAGCTTAGCCAGGGTGTCCGAGACCCAGTACTTC. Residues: CASSLARVSETQYF.

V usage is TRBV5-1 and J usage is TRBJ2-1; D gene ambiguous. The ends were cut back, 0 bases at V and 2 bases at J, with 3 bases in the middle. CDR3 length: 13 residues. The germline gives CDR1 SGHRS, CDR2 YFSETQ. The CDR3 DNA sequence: TGCGCCAGCAGCTTGGAGCCCTACAATGAGCAGTTCTTC. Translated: CASSLEPYNEQFF.